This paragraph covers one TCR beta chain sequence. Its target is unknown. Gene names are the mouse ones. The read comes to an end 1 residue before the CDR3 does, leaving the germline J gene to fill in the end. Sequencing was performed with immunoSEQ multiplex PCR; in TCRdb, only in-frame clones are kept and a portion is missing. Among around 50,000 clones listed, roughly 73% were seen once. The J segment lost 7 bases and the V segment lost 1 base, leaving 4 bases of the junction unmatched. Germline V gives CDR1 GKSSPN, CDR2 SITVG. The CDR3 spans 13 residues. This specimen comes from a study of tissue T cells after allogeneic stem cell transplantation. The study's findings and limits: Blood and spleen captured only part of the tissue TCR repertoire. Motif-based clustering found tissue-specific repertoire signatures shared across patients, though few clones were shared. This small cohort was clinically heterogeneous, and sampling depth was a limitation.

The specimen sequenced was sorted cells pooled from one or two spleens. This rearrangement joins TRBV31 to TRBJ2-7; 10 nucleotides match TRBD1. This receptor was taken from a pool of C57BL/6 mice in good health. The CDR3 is CAWSRDRGPEQYF. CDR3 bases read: TGTGCCTGGAGTCGAGACAGGGGGCCCGAACAGTAC.